This is a list of T cell receptor beta chains from one sample in a study of T-cell reconstitution after alpha-beta-depleted transplantation in children. In TCRdb, the PCR reads were re-called with MiXCR into one record per CDR3 protein. Among a few hundred thousand distinct CDR3 sequences listed, approximately 23% were seen once. The sequencing used PBMCs, mostly from graft donor cells, collected 180 days after TCRalphabeta/CD19-depleted stem cell transplant. All receptors derive from a male patient under 18 who had a stem cell transplant for acute lymphoblastic leukemia, so the T cells may come from the graft donor. Each CDR3 is given with its conserved first and last residue. D genes are given only for firm matches. Clone size is given for some rows only: seen once, a few or many times, or a class if the clone is expanded.

TRBD2	-	TRBJ2-1	TRBV3-1	CASSDFGRAPEQFF	TGTGCCAGCAGTGATTTCGGGAGGGCCCCTGAGCAGTTCTTC
TRBD2	-	TRBJ2-1	TRBV9	CASSVSLAGLYNEQFF	TGTGCCAGCAGCGTCTCCCTAGCGGGACTATACAATGAGCAGTTCTTC
-	-	TRBJ2-4	TRBV12-3/TRBV12-4	CASSFYRVDKNIQYF	TGTGCCAGCAGTTTCTACAGGGTGGACAAAAACATTCAGTACTTC
-	few	TRBJ2-1	TRBV7-3	CASSLVRGSSKFF	TGTGCCAGCAGCTTAGTTCGTGGCTCTTCGAAGTTCTTC
-	-	TRBJ1-1	TRBV7-2	CASSLIRQNTEAFF	TGTGCCAGCAGCTTAATACGCCAGAACACTGAAGCTTTCTTT
-	few	TRBJ1-1	TRBV27	CADRQANTEAFF	TGTGCCGATCGACAGGCAAACACTGAAGCTTTCTTT
-	few	TRBJ1-2	TRBV12-3/TRBV12-4	CASRGGNRDFYGYTF	TGTGCCAGCAGAGGCGGAAACAGGGACTTCTATGGCTACACCTTC
TRBD1	few	TRBJ2-1	TRBV7-9	CASSVQGAGEQFF	TGTGCCAGCAGCGTTCAGGGGGCAGGTGAGCAGTTCTTC
-	few	TRBJ2-1	TRBV5-1	CASSLHGTKGFF	TGCGCCAGCAGCTTGCACGGAACCAAGGGGTTCTTC
TRBD2	few	TRBJ2-3	TRBV7-3	CASSTGTSGRADTQYF	TGTGCCAGCAGCACGGGAACTAGCGGGAGGGCAGATACGCAGTATTTT
-	-	TRBJ2-5	TRBV4-2	CASSQRAGPETQYF	TGTGCCAGCAGCCAAAGGGCGGGCCCGGAGACCCAGTACTTC
-	once	TRBJ2-3	TRBV12-3/TRBV12-4	CASSLGSWLRPSTDTQYF	TGTGCCAGCAGTTTAGGCAGTTGGCTTCGGCCTAGCACAGATACGCAGTATTTT
-	-	TRBJ1-1	TRBV7-8	CASSPRRVTEAFF	TGTGCCAGCAGCCCTAGAAGGGTAACTGAAGCTTTCTTT
TRBD2	-	TRBJ2-5	TRBV9	CASSVVAGGPVTQYF	TGTGCCAGCAGCGTAGTTGCGGGAGGGCCGGTGACCCAGTACTTC
TRBD1	-	TRBJ1-1	TRBV4-1	CASTYRAGGFNTEAFF	TGCGCCAGCACCTATCGGGCAGGGGGTTTTAACACTGAAGCTTTCTTT
TRBD2	few	TRBJ2-5	TRBV20-1	CSATPLGLAGGAWETQYF	TGCAGTGCTACTCCCCTGGGACTAGCGGGAGGGGCCTGGGAGACCCAGTACTTC
TRBD2	-	TRBJ2-1	TRBV4-2	CASSQGTRAWNEQFF	TGTGCCAGCAGCCAAGGGACTAGGGCTTGGAATGAGCAGTTCTTC
-	-	TRBJ2-2	TRBV5-1	CASSLDARVNTGELFF	TGCGCCAGCAGCTTGGATGCGAGAGTGAACACCGGGGAGCTGTTTTTT
TRBD2	-	TRBJ2-2	TRBV20-1	CSASKREGWTGELFF	TGCAGTGCTAGTAAGCGGGAGGGATGGACCGGGGAGCTGTTTTTT
-	few	TRBJ2-2	TRBV4-1	CASRGEGWTGELFF	TGCGCCAGCAGGGGAGAGGGGTGGACCGGGGAGCTGTTTTTT
TRBD2	few	TRBJ2-7	TRBV12-3/TRBV12-4	CASSLGGSRAYEQYF	TGTGCCAGCAGTTTAGGCGGGAGCCGAGCCTACGAGCAGTACTTC
-	few	TRBJ1-2	TRBV5-1	CASSLDEIWGYTF	TGCGCCAGCAGCTTGGACGAGATCTGGGGCTACACCTTC
TRBD1	few	TRBJ1-6	TRBV25-1	CASSSLRTGGLNSPLHF	TGTGCCAGCAGTTCGCTCCGGACAGGGGGCCTAAATTCACCCCTCCACTTT
-	-	TRBJ1-1	TRBV10-3	CAISDVGGTRTEAFF	TGTGCCATCAGTGACGTGGGGGGCACGAGGACTGAAGCTTTCTTT
-	-	TRBJ2-7	TRBV12-3/TRBV12-4	CASSFGGVTHEQYF	TGTGCCAGCAGTTTTGGGGGAGTAACTCATGAGCAGTACTTC
-	many	TRBJ2-5	TRBV3-1	CASSQDWETQYF	TGTGCCAGCAGCCAAGATTGGGAGACCCAGTACTTC
TRBD1	-	TRBJ2-7	TRBV5-1	CASSFKTGTGSHEQYF	TGCGCCAGCAGCTTTAAAACCGGGACAGGGAGCCACGAGCAGTACTTC
TRBD1	-	TRBJ1-2	TRBV5-6	CASSLVPGGGYGYTF	TGTGCCAGCAGCTTGGTTCCAGGGGGCGGCTATGGCTACACCTTC
TRBD2	-	TRBJ2-1	TRBV7-7	CASSAGTSGDFYEQFF	TGTGCCAGCAGCGCGGGGACTAGCGGTGATTTCTATGAGCAGTTCTTC
-	-	TRBJ1-5	TRBV5-1	CASSWTGVSNQPQHF	TGCGCCAGCAGCTGGACGGGGGTCAGCAATCAGCCCCAGCATTTT
-	-	TRBJ2-7	TRBV6-5	CASSYGTTYEQYF	TGTGCCAGCAGTTATGGAACTACCTACGAGCAGTACTTC
-	few	TRBJ2-3	TRBV20-1	CSAPRAGDTQYF	TGCAGTGCTCCTCGAGCGGGAGATACGCAGTATTTT
-	-	TRBJ1-4	TRBV5-1	CASSLQAANEKLFF	TGCGCCAGCAGCCTGCAGGCGGCAAATGAAAAACTGTTTTTT
-	-	TRBJ1-5	TRBV18	CASSPGGVSINNQPQHF	TGTGCCAGCTCACCAGGGGGGGTCAGTATTAACAATCAGCCCCAGCATTTT
TRBD2	-	TRBJ2-3	TRBV7-8	CASSPSHLAGAPDTQYF	TGTGCCAGCAGCCCTTCCCATCTAGCGGGAGCCCCAGATACGCAGTATTTT
TRBD1	few	TRBJ2-7	TRBV27	CASSRTGDYEQYF	TGTGCCAGCAGTCGGACAGGGGACTACGAGCAGTACTTC
TRBD1	-	TRBJ2-7	TRBV9	CASSPIGGTGNEQYF	TGTGCCAGCAGCCCCATCGGGGGGACAGGGAACGAGCAGTACTTC
TRBD2	-	TRBJ2-1	TRBV5-1	CASRGLAISYNEQFF	TGCGCCAGCAGGGGACTAGCGATCTCCTACAATGAGCAGTTCTTC
TRBD1	many	TRBJ2-7	TRBV12-3/TRBV12-4	CASSLGQGQYF	TGTGCCAGCAGTCTTGGACAGGGGCAGTACTTC
TRBD1	-	TRBJ2-3	TRBV11-2	CASRLRAQGSFVDTQYF	TGTGCCAGCAGGTTACGGGCACAGGGGTCGTTTGTAGATACGCAGTATTTT
TRBD1	-	TRBJ2-3	TRBV20-1	CSARVGQGAVTDTQYF	TGCAGTGCTAGAGTAGGACAGGGGGCTGTCACAGATACGCAGTATTTT
-	-	TRBJ1-2	TRBV12-3/TRBV12-4	CASSPQEAYGYTF	TGTGCCAGCAGTCCACAGGAAGCCTATGGCTACACCTTC
-	few	TRBJ1-2	TRBV5-1	CASSLDNSGYGYTF	TGCGCCAGCAGCTTGGATAACAGCGGCTATGGCTACACCTTC
TRBD2	-	TRBJ2-5	TRBV11-2	CASSKLAGGPHRQETQYF	TGTGCCAGCAGCAAACTAGCGGGAGGGCCCCACAGACAAGAGACCCAGTACTTC
-	-	TRBJ1-6	TRBV9	CASSVGAGDGSPLHF	TGTGCCAGCAGCGTTGGTGCGGGGGATGGTTCACCCCTCCACTTT
TRBD2	-	TRBJ2-3	TRBV29-1	CSVAGTSGRRTDTQYF	TGCAGCGTCGCCGGGACTAGCGGGAGAAGGACAGATACGCAGTATTTT
-	few	TRBJ2-1	TRBV11-2	CASSFGQAGYNEQFF	TGTGCCAGCAGCTTTGGCCAGGCCGGGTACAATGAGCAGTTCTTC